This T cell receptor beta chain appears in the sequencing data of a study of pediatric ulcerative colitis. Note on this clone: Its target is unknown.

The method was immunoSEQ multiplex PCR; TCRdb's version includes in-frame clones alone and lacks a portion of them. The table has roughly 54,000 clones, around 86% seen once. V shed 2 bases and J shed 0 bases, with 10 bases lying between them. The CDR3 contains 15 residues. Germline V lookup: CDR1 SGHAT, CDR2 FQNNGV. Regarding the study as a whole: Clonal expansions reduced rectal repertoire diversity in acute severe colitis.

Sequencing input: blood. The V gene is TRBV11-2, the J gene TRBJ1-1; tentatively, D is TRBD1 (6 bases). This clonotype was sampled from a boy between 5 and 17 years old who was a control in a study of pediatric ulcerative colitis. CDR3 nucleotides: TGTGCCAGCAGCTTACGGGGGGCTTTGAACACTGAAGCTTTCTTT. It yields the protein CASSLRGALNTEAFF.